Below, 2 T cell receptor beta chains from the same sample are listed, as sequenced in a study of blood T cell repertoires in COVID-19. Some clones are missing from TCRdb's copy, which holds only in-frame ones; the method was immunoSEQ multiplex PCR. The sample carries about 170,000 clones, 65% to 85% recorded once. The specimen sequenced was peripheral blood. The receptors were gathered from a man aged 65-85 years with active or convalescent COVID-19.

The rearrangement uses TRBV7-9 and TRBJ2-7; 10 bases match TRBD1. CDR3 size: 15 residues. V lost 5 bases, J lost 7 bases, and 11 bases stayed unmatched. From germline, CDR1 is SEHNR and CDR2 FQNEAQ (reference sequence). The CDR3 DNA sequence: TGTGCCAGCAGCCCTGCCGGGACAGGGGTAAGGGAGCAGTACTTC. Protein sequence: CASSPAGTGVREQYF. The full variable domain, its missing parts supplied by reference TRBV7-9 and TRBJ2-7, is DTGVSQNPRHKITKRGQNVTFRCDPISEHNRLYWYRQTLGQGPEFLTYFQNEAQLEKSRLLSDRFSAERPKGSFSTLEIQRTEQGDSAMYLCASSPAGTGVREQYFGPGTRLTVT.

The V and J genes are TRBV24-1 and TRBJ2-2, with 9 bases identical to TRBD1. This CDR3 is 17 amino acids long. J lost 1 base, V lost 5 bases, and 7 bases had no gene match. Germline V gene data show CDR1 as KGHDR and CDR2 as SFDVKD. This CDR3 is CATSGPPDRGNTGELFF. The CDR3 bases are TGTGCCACCAGTGGACCCCCGGACAGGGGGAACACCGGGGAGCTGTTTTTT.